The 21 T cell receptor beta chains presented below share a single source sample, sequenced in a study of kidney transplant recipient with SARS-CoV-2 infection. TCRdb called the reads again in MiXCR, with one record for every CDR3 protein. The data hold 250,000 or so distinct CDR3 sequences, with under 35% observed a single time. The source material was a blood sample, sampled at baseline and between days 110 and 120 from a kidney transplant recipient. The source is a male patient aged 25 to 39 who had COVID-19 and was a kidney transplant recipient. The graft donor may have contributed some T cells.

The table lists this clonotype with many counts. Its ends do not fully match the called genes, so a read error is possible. DNA for the CDR3: TGTGTCAGCAGTGAAAAGGACCCCCAAGAGACCCAGTACTTC. Its protein is CVSSEKDPQETQYF. The chain joins TRBV6-1 to TRBJ2-5; D is ambiguous. The germline gives CDR1 MNHNS, CDR2 SASEGT. CDR3 length equals 14 residues.

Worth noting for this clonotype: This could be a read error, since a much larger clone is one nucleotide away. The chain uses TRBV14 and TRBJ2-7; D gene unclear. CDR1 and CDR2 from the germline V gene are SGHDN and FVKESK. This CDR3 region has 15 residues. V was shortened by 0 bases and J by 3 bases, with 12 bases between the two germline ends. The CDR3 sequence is CASSQDPAMVYEQYF. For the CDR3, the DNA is TGTGCCAGCAGCCAAGATCCAGCGATGGTCTACGAGCAGTACTTC.

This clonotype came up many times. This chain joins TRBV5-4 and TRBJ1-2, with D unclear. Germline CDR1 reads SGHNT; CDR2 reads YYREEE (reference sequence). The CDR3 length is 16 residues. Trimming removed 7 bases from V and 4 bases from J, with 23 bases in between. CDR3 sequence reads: CASQSHVPGKTYGYTF. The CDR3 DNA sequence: TGTGCCAGCCAATCGCACGTACCAGGAAAGACCTATGGCTACACCTTC.

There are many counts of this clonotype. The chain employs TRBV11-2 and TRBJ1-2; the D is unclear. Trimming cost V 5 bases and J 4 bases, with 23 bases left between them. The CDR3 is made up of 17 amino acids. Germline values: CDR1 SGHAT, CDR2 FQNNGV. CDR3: CASSDVQTSRKTYGYTF. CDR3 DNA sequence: TGTGCCAGCAGCGATGTTCAAACAAGCAGAAAGACCTATGGCTACACCTTC.

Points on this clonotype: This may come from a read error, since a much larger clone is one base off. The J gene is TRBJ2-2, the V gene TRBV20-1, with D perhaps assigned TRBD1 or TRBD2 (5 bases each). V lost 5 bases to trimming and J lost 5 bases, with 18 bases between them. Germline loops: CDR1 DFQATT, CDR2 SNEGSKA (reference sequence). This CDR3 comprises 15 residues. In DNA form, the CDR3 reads TGCAGTGCTGGAGGATTTGGGGGTCGGACCGGGGAGCTGTTTTTT. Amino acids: CSAGGFGGRTGELFF.

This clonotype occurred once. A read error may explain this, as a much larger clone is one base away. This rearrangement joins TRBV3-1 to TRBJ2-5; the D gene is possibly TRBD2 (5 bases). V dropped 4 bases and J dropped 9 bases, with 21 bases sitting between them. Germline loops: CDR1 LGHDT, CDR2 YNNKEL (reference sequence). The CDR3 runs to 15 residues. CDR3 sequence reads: CASSPTFPEEESQYF. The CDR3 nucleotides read TGTGCCAGCAGCCCCACCTTTCCCGAGGAGGAGTCCCAGTACTTC.

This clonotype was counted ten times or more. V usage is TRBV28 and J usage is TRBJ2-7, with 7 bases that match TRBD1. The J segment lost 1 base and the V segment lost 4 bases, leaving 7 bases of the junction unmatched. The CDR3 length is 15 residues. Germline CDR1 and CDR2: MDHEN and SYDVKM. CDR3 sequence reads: CASSSSPGQSYEQYF. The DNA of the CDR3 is TGTGCCAGCAGTTCATCCCCGGGACAGTCCTACGAGCAGTACTTC.

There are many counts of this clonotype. CDR3 in DNA: TGTGCCAGCAGTAGGGACAGCCAAGAGACCCAGTACTTC. Amino acid sequence: CASSRDSQETQYF. The chain links TRBV9 to TRBJ2-5; 7 bases fit TRBD1. The germline CDR1 and CDR2 sequences are SGDLS and YYNGEE. J gave up 1 base and V 5 bases, and 2 bases lay outside the gene matches. The CDR3 loop spans 13 amino acids.

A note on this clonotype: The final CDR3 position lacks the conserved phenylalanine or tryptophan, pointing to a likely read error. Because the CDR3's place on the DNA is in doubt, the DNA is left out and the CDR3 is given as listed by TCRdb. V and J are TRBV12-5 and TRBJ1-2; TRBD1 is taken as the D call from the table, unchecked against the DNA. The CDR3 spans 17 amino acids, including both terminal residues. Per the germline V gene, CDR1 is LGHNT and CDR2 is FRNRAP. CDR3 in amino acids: CASGTFFGQGKTYGDTC.

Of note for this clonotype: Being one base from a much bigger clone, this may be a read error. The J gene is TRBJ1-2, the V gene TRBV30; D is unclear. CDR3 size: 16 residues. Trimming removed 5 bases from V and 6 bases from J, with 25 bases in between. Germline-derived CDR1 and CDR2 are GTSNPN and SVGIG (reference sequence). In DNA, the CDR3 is TGTGCCTGGTGCGTCATGCGTTATAGAAAGACCCATGGCTACACCTTC. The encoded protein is CAWCVMRYRKTHGYTF.

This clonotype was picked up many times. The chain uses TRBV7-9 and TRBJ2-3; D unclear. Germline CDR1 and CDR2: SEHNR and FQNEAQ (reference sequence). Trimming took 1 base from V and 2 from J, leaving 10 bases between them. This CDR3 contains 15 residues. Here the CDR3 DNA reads TGTGCCAGCAGCTTAGTGAGGCCCCCCACAGATACGCAGTATTTT. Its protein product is CASSLVRPPTDTQYF.

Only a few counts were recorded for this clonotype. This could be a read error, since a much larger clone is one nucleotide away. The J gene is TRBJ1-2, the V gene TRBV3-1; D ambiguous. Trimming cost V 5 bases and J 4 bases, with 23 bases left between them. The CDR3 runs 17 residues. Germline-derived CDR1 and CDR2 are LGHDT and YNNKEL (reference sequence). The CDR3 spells CASSKRRTLRKTYGYTF. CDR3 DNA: TGTGCCAGCAGCAAGAGACGCACCCTTCGAAAGACCTATGGCTACACCTTC. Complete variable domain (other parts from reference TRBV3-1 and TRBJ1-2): DTAVSQTPKYLVTQMGNDKSIKCEQNLGHDTMYWYKQDSKKFLKIMFSYNNKELIINETVPNRFSPKSPDKAHLNLHINSLELGDSAVYFCASSKRRTLRKTYGYTFGSGTRLTVV.

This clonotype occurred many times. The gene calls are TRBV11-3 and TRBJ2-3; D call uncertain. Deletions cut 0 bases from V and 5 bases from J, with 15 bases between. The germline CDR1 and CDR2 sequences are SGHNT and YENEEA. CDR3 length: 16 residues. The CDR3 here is CASSLDGVDGVDTQYF. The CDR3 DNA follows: TGTGCCAGCAGCTTAGATGGTGTAGATGGGGTAGATACGCAGTATTTT.

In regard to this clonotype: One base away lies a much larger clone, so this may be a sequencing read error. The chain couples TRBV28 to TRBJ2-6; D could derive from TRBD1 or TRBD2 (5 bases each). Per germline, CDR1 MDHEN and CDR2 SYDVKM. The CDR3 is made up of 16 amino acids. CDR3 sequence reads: CAGSFPWGSGANVLTF. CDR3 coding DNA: TGTGCCGGCAGTTTCCCCTGGGGGTCTGGGGCCAACGTCCTGACTTTC.

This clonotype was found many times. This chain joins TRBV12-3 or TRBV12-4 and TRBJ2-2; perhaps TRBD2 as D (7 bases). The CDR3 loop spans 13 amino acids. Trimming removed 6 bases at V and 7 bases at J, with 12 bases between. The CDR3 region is CASRGGRHGELFF. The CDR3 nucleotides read TGTGCCAGCAGGGGGGGGCGGCACGGGGAGCTGTTTTTT.

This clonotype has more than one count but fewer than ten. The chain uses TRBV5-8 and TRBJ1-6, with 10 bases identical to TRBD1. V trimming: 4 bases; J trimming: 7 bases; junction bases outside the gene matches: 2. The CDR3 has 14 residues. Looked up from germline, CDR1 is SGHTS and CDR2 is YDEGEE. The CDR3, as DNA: TGTGCCAGCAGCACGGGACAGGGGAATTCACCCCTCCACTTT. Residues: CASSTGQGNSPLHF.

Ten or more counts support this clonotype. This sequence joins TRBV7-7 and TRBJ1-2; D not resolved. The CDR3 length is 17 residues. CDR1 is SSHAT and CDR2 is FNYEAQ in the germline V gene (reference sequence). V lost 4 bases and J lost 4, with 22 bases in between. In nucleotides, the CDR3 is TGTGCCAGCAGCTGGGTGTATAAGTGCCGAAAGACCTATGGCTACACCTTC. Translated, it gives CASSWVYKCRKTYGYTF.

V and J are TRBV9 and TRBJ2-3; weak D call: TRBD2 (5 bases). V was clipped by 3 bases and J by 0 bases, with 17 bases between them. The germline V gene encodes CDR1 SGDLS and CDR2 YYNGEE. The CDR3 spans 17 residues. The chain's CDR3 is CASSARGLLGSTDTQYF. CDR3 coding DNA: TGTGCCAGCAGCGCGAGAGGACTTCTCGGAAGCACAGATACGCAGTATTTT.

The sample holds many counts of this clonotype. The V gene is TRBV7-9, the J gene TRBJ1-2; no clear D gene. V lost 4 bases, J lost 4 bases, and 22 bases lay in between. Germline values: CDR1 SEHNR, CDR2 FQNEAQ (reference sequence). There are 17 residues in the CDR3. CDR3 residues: CASSCRRYHGKTYGYTF. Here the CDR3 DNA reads TGTGCCAGCAGCTGCAGACGATACCATGGAAAGACCTATGGCTACACCTTC.

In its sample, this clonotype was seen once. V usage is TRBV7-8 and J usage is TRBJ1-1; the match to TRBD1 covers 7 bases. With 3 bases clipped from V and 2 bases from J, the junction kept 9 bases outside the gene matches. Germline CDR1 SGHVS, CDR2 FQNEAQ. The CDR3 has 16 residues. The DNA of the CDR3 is TGTGCCAGCAGCTTTCCCACCGAAGGGGGCAACACTGAAGCTTTCTTT. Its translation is CASSFPTEGGNTEAFF.

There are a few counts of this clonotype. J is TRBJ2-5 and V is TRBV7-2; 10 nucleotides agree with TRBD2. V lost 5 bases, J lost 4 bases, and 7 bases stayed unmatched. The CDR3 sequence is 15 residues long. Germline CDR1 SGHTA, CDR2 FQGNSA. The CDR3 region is CASSPTSGNSETQYF. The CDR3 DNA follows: TGTGCCAGCAGCCCTACTAGCGGGAATTCAGAGACCCAGTACTTC.